This T cell receptor (beta chain) was profiled in a study of ipilimumab plus nivolumab after autologous stem cell transplantation. For the study at large: Typical patient got roughly 5 ipilimumab doses and about eight nivolumab doses (median).

The CDR3 spans 13 residues. Germline-derived CDR1 and CDR2 are LNHDA and SQIVND (reference sequence). V was trimmed by 4 bases and J by 5 bases, leaving 12 bases between them. Checkpoint therapy with ipilimumab 1 mg/kg began 14 to 28 days after transplant. Patients received nivolumab 3 mg/kg at weeks 1, 4, 7, 10, then fortnightly to week 26. Sequenced by immunoSEQ multiplex PCR; TCRdb stores in-frame clones only, minus some. The repertoire holds roughly 12,000 clones, with under 80% as singletons. Only a few counts were recorded for this clone. What it binds is unknown. Regarding the study as a whole: TCR repertoire, Treg phenotype and gut microbiota reportedly support more study of this approach.

This chain links TRBV19 with TRBJ2-7; D perhaps matches TRBD1 (6 bases). The source is a male donor with multiple myeloma. The starting material was PBMCs, obtained in a trial of ipilimumab plus nivolumab as post-transplant consolidation. Here the CDR3 DNA reads TGTGCCAGTAGTAGCTTACAGGGAGACGAGCAGTACTTC. Its translation is CASSSLQGDEQYF.